The 17 T cell receptor beta chains below all came from one sample that was sequenced in a study of CD8 T cells in Susac syndrome. Random hexamers were used to reverse transcribe the RNA input (about 0.45 to 1 ug). TCRdb reanalysed the immunoSEQ multiplex PCR reads using MiXCR and keeps one entry per CDR3 protein. Here the sample spans about 200,000 distinct CDR3 sequences, 85% to 95% being singletons. Sequences were obtained from CD4+ T cells from PBMCs. The source of these receptors is a human donor in good health.

The V gene is TRBV7-2, the J gene TRBJ2-6, with 11 bases aligning to TRBD1. V lost 6 bases, J lost 1 base, and 5 bases stayed unmatched. The CDR3 runs 17 residues. The germline V gene has CDR1 SGHTA and CDR2 FQGNSA. The chain's CDR3 is CASSPGQGESGANVLTF. CDR3 DNA sequence: TGTGCCAGCAGTCCGGGACAGGGGGAATCTGGGGCCAACGTCCTGACTTTC.

The CDR3 region is CASSHRDSYEQYF. The CDR3 nucleotides read TGTGCCAGCAGCCACAGGGATTCCTACGAGCAGTACTTC. The rearrangement joins TRBV3-1 to TRBJ2-7, with D possibly matching TRBD1 (5 bases). Deletions cut 3 bases from V and 1 base from J, with 7 bases between. Germline CDR1 and CDR2: LGHDT and YNNKEL (reference sequence). This CDR3 is built from 13 residues.

The chain couples TRBV12-3 or TRBV12-4 to TRBJ1-2; tentatively, D is TRBD1 (6 bases). The CDR3 consists of 15 residues. Trimming left V 4 bases short and J 4 bases short, with 16 bases between. In DNA form, the CDR3 reads TGTGCCAGCAGTTCCCTGAAGACAGGTTCCTATGGCTACACCTTC. Protein: CASSSLKTGSYGYTF.

This sequence joins TRBV3-1 and TRBJ2-1; 10 nucleotides match TRBD2. The germline gives CDR1 LGHDT, CDR2 YNNKEL (reference sequence). This CDR3 has 15 residues. The junction had 7 bases not matched to a gene; V was cut back by 4 bases and J by 7 bases. The DNA of the CDR3 is TGTGCCAGCAGCCCCTTAGCGGGGGGTGAGAATGAGCAGTTCTTC. Protein product: CASSPLAGGENEQFF.

V is TRBV7-9 and J is TRBJ2-3; TRBD1 agrees at 8 bases. The CDR3 contains 15 residues. Trimming removed 2 bases from V and 3 bases from J; junction bases left unmatched: 4. In germline, CDR1 is SEHNR, CDR2 FQNEAQ (reference sequence). The CDR3 region is CASSLSQGATDTQYF. CDR3 coding DNA: TGTGCCAGCAGCTTATCGCAGGGGGCAACAGATACGCAGTATTTT.

The chain uses TRBV5-4 and TRBJ2-5, with a tentative D call TRBD2 (6 bases). V was shortened by 4 bases and J by 2 bases, with 15 bases between the two germline ends. CDR1 SGHNT and CDR2 YYREEE come from the germline V gene (reference sequence). CDR3 size: 15 residues. This chain's CDR3 is CASSTPGLYQETQYF. The CDR3 DNA is TGTGCCAGCAGCACCCCGGGACTGTATCAAGAGACCCAGTACTTC.

This chain uses TRBV5-4 with TRBJ2-5; D is undetermined. Per germline, CDR1 SGHNT and CDR2 YYREEE (reference sequence). The CDR3 extends over 14 amino acids. V lost 2 bases, J lost 5 bases, and 13 bases lay in between. CDR3 sequence reads: CASSFRVAGETQYF. The DNA of the CDR3 is TGTGCCAGCAGCTTTAGGGTAGCCGGTGAGACCCAGTACTTC.

The chain employs TRBV24-1 and TRBJ2-5, with D unresolved. With 0 bases removed from V and 4 bases from J, the gap between germline ends came to 2 bases. Germline V gives CDR1 KGHDR, CDR2 SFDVKD. The length of the CDR3 is 12 residues. CDR3 bases: TGTGCCACCAGTGATTTGCGAGAGACCCAGTACTTC. It encodes CATSDLRETQYF.

The rearrangement links TRBV12-3 or TRBV12-4 to TRBJ1-5; D not resolved. Trimming took off 6 bases at V and 4 bases at J, with 16 bases between the two ends. The CDR3 is made up of 15 amino acids. Here the CDR3 reads CASSPGAIRNQPQHF. The CDR3 DNA follows: TGTGCCAGCAGCCCGGGCGCAATAAGAAATCAGCCCCAGCATTTT.

The genes are TRBV6-5 and TRBJ2-1; D may correspond to TRBD1 or TRBD2 (6 bases each). The V end was cut by 2 bases, the J end by 8 bases, with 19 bases between. The CDR3 has 16 residues. CDR1 is MNHEY, CDR2 SVGAGI, per germline. The DNA for the CDR3 is TGTGCCAGCAGTTACGGTTCGCTGGGGGGCAACGATGAGCAGTTCTTC. Protein sequence: CASSYGSLGGNDEQFF.

This chain links TRBV28 with TRBJ1-2; TRBD1 matches 7 bases. The CDR3 totals 13 residues. Germline CDR1 MDHEN, CDR2 SYDVKM. With 5 bases clipped from V and 3 bases from J, the junction kept 3 bases outside the gene matches. The CDR3 loop reads CASSSDRDYGYTF. As DNA, the CDR3 is TGTGCCAGCAGTAGTGACAGGGACTATGGCTACACCTTC.

The V gene is TRBV6-1, the J gene TRBJ2-1; 13 bases agree with TRBD2. V dropped 3 bases and J dropped 4; count of bases not matched to a gene: 9. Germline CDR1 reads MNHNS; CDR2 reads SASEGT. The CDR3 runs 18 residues. The CDR3: CASSDPRTSGGGYNEQFF. CDR3 sequence (DNA): TGTGCCAGCAGTGACCCCCGGACTAGCGGGGGTGGTTACAATGAGCAGTTCTTC.

V usage is TRBV5-1 and J usage is TRBJ1-1, with a tentative D call TRBD1 (5 bases). The CDR3 is made up of 14 amino acids. Trimming stripped 0 bases from V and 11 bases from J, with 17 bases between. The germline gives CDR1 SGHRS, CDR2 YFSETQ. CDR3 DNA sequence: TGCGCCAGCAGCTTGGAGGACGGCCGGGGCGGGGCTTTCTTT. Protein sequence: CASSLEDGRGGAFF.

The rearrangement links TRBV3-1 to TRBJ2-7; D perhaps matches TRBD1 (8 bases). With 4 bases removed from V and 4 bases from J, the gap between germline ends came to 17 bases. From germline, CDR1 is LGHDT and CDR2 YNNKEL (reference sequence). There are 15 residues in the CDR3. CDR3 amino acids: CASSPGQGGWYEQYV. CDR3 nucleotide sequence: TGTGCCAGCAGCCCCGGACAGGGAGGGTGGTACGAGCAGTACGTC.

The genes are TRBV18 and TRBJ1-6, with a weak D call TRBD1 (5 bases). Germline V gene lookup returns CDR1 KGHSH and CDR2 LQKENI. The CDR3 runs to 14 residues. Trimming took off 3 bases at V and 10 bases at J, with 13 bases between the two ends. Here the CDR3 reads CASSPLGDASPLHF. Here the CDR3 DNA reads TGTGCCAGCTCACCTTTGGGGGACGCCTCACCCCTCCACTTT.

This sequence joins TRBV6-2 or TRBV6-3 and TRBJ2-3; D is undetermined. The CDR3 runs to 12 residues. Germline V lookup: CDR1 MNHEY, CDR2 SVGEGT. The V and J ends lost 4 bases and 6 bases respectively, with 8 bases between them. The CDR3 coding sequence is TGTGCCAGCAGTTCGAAAGGGGATACGCAGTATTTT. Its protein product is CASSSKGDTQYF.

This sequence joins TRBV7-2 and TRBJ1-2, with D uncertain. Trimming pared 5 bases from V and 3 bases from J, leaving 16 bases between. This CDR3 has 15 residues. CDR1 and CDR2 (germline): SGHTA, FQGNSA. CDR3 sequence (DNA): TGTGCCAGCAGCCGAACCGGGTCCGGGGACTATGGCTACACCTTC. This sequence encodes CASSRTGSGDYGYTF.